This TCR beta chain was captured by sequencing in a study of T-cell reconstitution after alpha-beta-depleted transplantation in children. The CDR3 covers 11 residues. CDR1 and CDR2 (germline): DFQATT, SNEGSKA (reference sequence). The V end lost 6 bases, the J end lost 12 bases, and 12 bases lay between the germline ends. This clonotype was recorded many times. As it was prepared, the TCRbeta library received unique molecular identifiers. TCRdb itself ran the PCR reads through MiXCR, one entry per CDR3 protein. The data show hundreds of thousands of distinct CDR3 sequences, approximately 17% seen once.

This clonotype was sampled from a human donor who donated a stem cell graft to a child with acute myeloid leukemia. V usage is TRBV20-1 and J usage is TRBJ1-6; D perhaps matches TRBD1 (5 bases). The specimen comprised PBMCs from the stem cell graft donor, sampled from the stem cell graft. CDR3 sequence: CSALEGIPLHF. CDR3 in DNA: TGCAGTGCCCTGGAGGGGATACCCCTCCACTTT.